The rows below give T cell receptor beta chains drawn from one sample of a study of blood T cells in healthy people across ages. TCRdb redid the calling of the 5' RACE reads with MiXCR, one entry per CDR3 protein. The sample has roughly 1.4 million distinct CDR3 sequences; 59% are singletons. The sample comprised blood. These receptors came from a man between 18 and 35 years old in good health. CDR3s include the opening cysteine and the closing phenylalanine or tryptophan. A D gene is named only where the DNA matches it firmly. Clone size appears in some rows only: once, few, many, or a class for an expanded clone.

clone_size,d_call,j_call,v_call,cdr3_aa,cdr3_nt
-,TRBD2,TRBJ2-1,TRBV29-1,CSVVPPSGGANEQFF,TGCAGCGTTGTCCCTCCTAGCGGGGGGGCCAATGAGCAGTTCTTC
-,-,TRBJ1-2,TRBV4-2,CASSRKGGEDGYTF,TGTGCCAGCAGCCGGAAAGGGGGGGAGGACGGCTACACCTTC
-,-,TRBJ1-3,TRBV11-2,CASSPGTSGNTIYF,TGTGCCAGCAGCCCTGGGACCTCTGGAAACACCATATATTTT
-,TRBD2,TRBJ2-7,TRBV5-1,CASRLGLAGGDTYEQYF,TGCGCCAGCAGATTGGGACTAGCGGGAGGCGATACCTACGAGCAGTACTTC
few,TRBD1,TRBJ2-7,TRBV7-9,CASSPRDRIYEQYF,TGTGCCAGCAGCCCAAGGGACAGGATCTACGAGCAGTACTTC
few,-,TRBJ2-1,TRBV20-1,CSARDAGQSSYNEQFF,TGCAGTGCTAGAGATGCAGGACAGAGCTCCTACAATGAGCAGTTCTTC
-,TRBD2,TRBJ2-7,TRBV20-1,CSADVAGAGEQYF,TGCAGTGCTGACGTAGCGGGAGCGGGGGAGCAGTACTTC
once,-,TRBJ2-3,TRBV7-2,CASSSSGVLLATDTQYF,TGTGCCAGCAGCTCCTCGGGGGTCCTCCTAGCAACAGATACGCAGTATTTT
-,TRBD2,TRBJ2-6,TRBV9,CASSVREGTSGRGANVLTF,TGTGCCAGCAGCGTAAGAGAGGGGACTAGCGGAAGGGGGGCCAACGTCCTGACTTTC
-,-,TRBJ2-2,TRBV4-2,CASSQDRELFF,TGTGCCAGCAGCCAAGATCGGGAGCTGTTTTTT
-,-,TRBJ2-7,TRBV25-1,CASSEYGKHEQYF,TGTGCCAGCAGTGAATATGGCAAGCACGAGCAGTACTTC
-,-,TRBJ1-2,TRBV18,CASSPGREANYGYTF,TGTGCCAGCTCACCAGGTAGAGAGGCTAACTATGGCTACACCTTC
-,TRBD2,TRBJ2-5,TRBV4-1,CASSHFLAAYNEQYF,TGCGCCAGCAGCCACTTCCTAGCGGCCTACAATGAGCAGTACTTC
few,TRBD2,TRBJ2-3,TRBV4-3,CASSEEALAGNTDTQYF,TGCGCCAGCAGCGAAGAGGCTCTAGCGGGGAACACAGATACGCAGTATTTT
-,TRBD2,TRBJ2-3,TRBV28,CASNQRGLNTQYF,TGTGCCAGCAACCAGCGGGGGTTAAATACGCAGTATTTT
few,-,TRBJ2-4,TRBV6-5,CASKEDFAKNIQYF,TGTGCCAGCAAAGAGGACTTCGCCAAAAACATTCAGTACTTC
-,-,TRBJ2-3,TRBV5-1,CASGQSDTQYF,TGCGCCAGCGGCCAGAGCGATACGCAGTATTTT
-,-,TRBJ2-7,TRBV20-1,CSARGFEGDYEQYF,TGCAGTGCTAGGGGGTTTGAGGGAGACTACGAGCAGTACTTC
-,-,TRBJ1-2,TRBV27,CASSLQGRAYGYTF,TGTGCCAGCAGTTTACAGGGTAGGGCCTATGGCTACACCTTC
-,-,TRBJ2-6,TRBV7-2,CASSSPARESSGANVLTF,TGTGCCAGCAGCTCCCCGGCTAGGGAGTCCTCTGGGGCCAACGTCCTGACTTTC
-,-,TRBJ2-5,TRBV6-2/TRBV6-3,CAEGVNQETQYF,TGTGCCGAGGGGGTCAACCAAGAGACCCAGTACTTC
-,TRBD2,TRBJ2-7,TRBV5-1,CASSLVGGGAYERPEQYF,TGCGCCAGCAGCCTTGTGGGGGGGGGAGCCTACGAGAGGCCGGAGCAGTACTTC
once,-,TRBJ1-2,TRBV20-1,CSASPLWSDYGYTF,TGCAGTGCTAGCCCCCTTTGGTCGGACTATGGCTACACCTTC
few,TRBD1,TRBJ1-2,TRBV7-2,CASSHGGQAGYGYTF,TGTGCCAGCAGCCATGGGGGACAGGCGGGCTATGGCTACACCTTC
-,-,TRBJ1-6,TRBV27,CASSPDALLINSPLHF,TGTGCCAGCAGCCCGGACGCCTTGCTCATTAATTCACCCCTCCACTTT
-,TRBD2,TRBJ2-7,TRBV7-8,CASSPRLAHSYEQYF,TGTGCCAGCAGCCCGCGACTAGCGCACTCCTACGAGCAGTACTTC
-,-,TRBJ1-2,TRBV15,CATSRDKPRQSYGYTF,TGTGCCACCAGCAGAGATAAGCCGAGACAGAGCTATGGCTACACCTTC
once,-,TRBJ2-1,TRBV6-6,CASSYADRADEQFF,TGTGCCAGCAGTTACGCCGACAGAGCCGATGAGCAGTTCTTC
-,TRBD2,TRBJ2-2,TRBV10-3,CATWIAGGPGELFF,TGTGCCACCTGGATAGCGGGGGGCCCCGGGGAGCTGTTTTTT
-,-,TRBJ2-7,TRBV10-3,CAISSLASEQYF,TGTGCCATCAGTTCACTAGCCTCCGAGCAGTACTTC
-,TRBD2,TRBJ2-1,TRBV24-1,CATGREDNEQFF,TGTGCCACCGGGCGGGAGGACAATGAGCAGTTCTTC
-,TRBD1,TRBJ2-5,TRBV2,CASSSPGQGTWEQYF,TGTGCCAGCAGTTCACCGGGACAGGGGACATGGGAGCAGTACTTC
few,-,TRBJ2-5,TRBV2,CASSDLLLPKETQYF,TGTGCCAGCAGTGATCTACTCCTGCCTAAAGAGACCCAGTACTTC
few,TRBD1,TRBJ1-4,TRBV18,CASSPGTGMEKLFF,TGTGCCAGCTCACCCGGGACAGGGATGGAAAAACTGTTTTTT
-,-,TRBJ2-5,TRBV4-3,CASSQGTTNQETQYF,TGCGCCAGCAGCCAAGGGACGACTAATCAAGAGACCCAGTACTTC
-,TRBD1,TRBJ1-4,TRBV6-2/TRBV6-3,CASKSGTANEKLFF,TGTGCCAGCAAGTCCGGGACAGCTAATGAAAAACTGTTTTTT
-,-,TRBJ2-2,TRBV4-1,CASSQYRGGNTGELFF,TGCGCCAGCAGCCAGTATCGAGGGGGAAACACCGGGGAGCTGTTTTTT
-,-,TRBJ2-5,TRBV12-3/TRBV12-4,CASSPGQVGGEGNERYF,TGTGCCAGCAGCCCTGGACAGGTAGGAGGGGAGGGCAATGAGCGGTACTTC
few,-,TRBJ2-7,TRBV10-1,CASSESGTDSSYEQYF,TGCGCCAGCAGTGAGTCTGGGACCGACAGCTCCTACGAGCAGTACTTC
-,-,TRBJ2-5,TRBV11-2,CASSLVELVYNEQYF,TGTGCCAGCAGCTTAGTAGAGCTCGTCTACAATGAGCAGTACTTC
once,TRBD1,TRBJ2-4,TRBV29-1,CGVGGQGGPKNIQYF,TGCGGCGTGGGGGGACAGGGTGGGCCCAAAAACATTCAGTACTTC
-,-,TRBJ2-1,TRBV20-1,CSATGQYSYNEQFF,TGCAGTGCTACCGGACAGTACTCCTACAATGAGCAGTTCTTC
-,-,TRBJ1-1,TRBV7-8,CASSLEGNQAFF,TGTGCCAGCAGCTTAGAAGGTAACCAAGCTTTCTTT